The T cell receptor (beta chain) described here comes from a study of shared clonotypes between healthy human individuals. Looked up from germline, CDR1 is SGHAT and CDR2 is FQDESV (reference sequence). V lost 4 bases and J lost 0, with 10 bases in between. CDR3 size: 15 residues. TCRdb's table, derived via immunoSEQ multiplex PCR, lists solely in-frame clones and lacks some. The sample carries 600,000 to 750,000 clones, just under 75% recorded once. The TCR was taken from a woman in her 30s in good health. Input material: memory CD4+ T cells sorted from blood. Subset meaning: CD45RA-negative fraction. This chain links TRBV11-1 with TRBJ2-1; D remains ambiguous. CDR3 protein: CASSYDPDSYNEQFF. The CDR3 nucleotides are TGTGCCAGCAGCTATGACCCAGACTCCTACAATGAGCAGTTCTTC. Complete variable domain (other parts from reference TRBV11-1 and TRBJ2-1): EAEVAQSPRYKITEKSQAVAFWCDPISGHATLYWYRQILGQGPELLVQFQDESVVDDSQLPKDRFSAERLKGVDSTLKIQPAELGDSAMYLCASSYDPDSYNEQFFGPGTRLTVL.